Sequencing of this T cell receptor (beta chain) was carried out in a study of OX40 agonist ivuxolimab in advanced cancers. This CDR3 comprises 17 residues. The method was immunoSEQ multiplex PCR; TCRdb's version includes in-frame clones alone and lacks a portion of them. Of approximately 34,000 clones in the sample, around 81% are singletons; the top ten hold over 1.2%. The chain links TRBV21-1 to TRBJ1-4. TRBV21-1 is noted as a pseudogene. This clonotype originated in an adult with an advanced solid tumor such as melanoma, head and neck, liver or kidney cancer. The specimen comprised CD4+ or CD8+ T cells sorted from blood, sampled in a trial of the OX40 agonist ivuxolimab. The CDR3 DNA reads TGTGCCAGCAGCAACCTAGTCGGGGGTATGGTTAATGAAAAACTGTTTTTT. Translation: CASSNLVGGMVNEKLFF.